A selection of T cell receptor beta chains follows, all from one sample in a study of T cells in Graves' hyperthyroidism and ophthalmopathy. TCRdb called the multiplex PCR reads again in MiXCR, with one record for every CDR3 protein. The table includes fewer than 750,000 distinct CDR3 sequences, roughly 15% detected once. Sequencing was done on a sample of blood. These receptor sequences come from a woman between 40 and 50 years old with Graves' ophthalmopathy. CDR3s include the opening cysteine and the closing phenylalanine or tryptophan. The D gene is left open where the match is weak. Some rows mark clone size as missing; the rest say once, few, many or name a class of expanded clone.

d_gene: TRBD1
v_gene: TRBV28
abundance: many
j_gene: TRBJ1-2
CDR3nt: TGTGCCAGCAGAATTCAGGGGGCGTGGGGTCCCTACACCTTC
CDR3aa: CASRIQGAWGPYTF

d_gene: NA
v_gene: TRBV6-1
abundance: many
j_gene: TRBJ1-2
CDR3nt: TGTGCCAGCACACAACCAACCGAGAACTATGGCTACACCTTC
CDR3aa: CASTQPTENYGYTF

d_gene: TRBD2
v_gene: TRBV28
abundance: many
j_gene: TRBJ2-7
CDR3nt: TGTGCCAGCACGCTGGTGACAGCGGGAGTTTCCTACGAGCAGTACTTC
CDR3aa: CASTLVTAGVSYEQYF

d_gene: TRBD2
v_gene: TRBV4-1
abundance: few
j_gene: TRBJ2-7
CDR3nt: TGCGCCAGCAGCCAAGATTCGGGAGGAGCCAATTACGAGCAGTACTTC
CDR3aa: CASSQDSGGANYEQYF

d_gene: TRBD2
v_gene: TRBV28
abundance: many
j_gene: TRBJ2-5
CDR3nt: TGTGCCAGCAGTTTAATGCTAGCGGGAGGGGGAGAGACCCAGTACTTC
CDR3aa: CASSLMLAGGGETQYF

d_gene: NA
v_gene: TRBV30
abundance: few
j_gene: TRBJ1-3
CDR3nt: TGTGCCTGGAGTGGTACGGCGGGAAACACCATATATTTT
CDR3aa: CAWSGTAGNTIYF

d_gene: TRBD2
v_gene: TRBV5-1
abundance: few
j_gene: TRBJ2-5
CDR3nt: TGCGCCAGCAGCGCGAGAAAGGGACTAGCGTTCGGGACCCAGTACTTC
CDR3aa: CASSARKGLAFGTQYF

d_gene: TRBD1
v_gene: TRBV7-3
abundance: NA
j_gene: TRBJ2-6
CDR3nt: TGTGCCAGCAGCTCGAATAACAGGGGATCTGGGGCCAACGTCCTGACTTTC
CDR3aa: CASSSNNRGSGANVLTF

d_gene: TRBD1
v_gene: TRBV28
abundance: many
j_gene: TRBJ2-7
CDR3nt: TGTGCCAGCAGTTTCTACGGGACAGGGAGGCACGAGCAGTACTTC
CDR3aa: CASSFYGTGRHEQYF

d_gene: TRBD2
v_gene: TRBV6-5
abundance: many
j_gene: TRBJ2-7
CDR3nt: TGTGCCAGCAGTTCGGCTAGCGGGAGAAGGTACGAGCAGTACTTC
CDR3aa: CASSSASGRRYEQYF

d_gene: NA
v_gene: TRBV28
abundance: many
j_gene: TRBJ1-1
CDR3nt: TGTGCCAGCAGACCATGGGGGGCCCGCGGGGGCACTGAAGCTTTCTTT
CDR3aa: CASRPWGARGGTEAFF

d_gene: NA
v_gene: TRBV24-1
abundance: NA
j_gene: TRBJ2-2
CDR3nt: TGTGCCACCAGTGACTCCCTCCCGGGCGGCGGGGAGCTGTTTTTT
CDR3aa: CATSDSLPGGGELFF

d_gene: NA
v_gene: TRBV18
abundance: many
j_gene: TRBJ2-5
CDR3nt: TGCGCCAGCAGCCCGCCCAGTCAGGAGACCCAGTACTTC
CDR3aa: CASSPPSQETQYF

d_gene: TRBD1
v_gene: TRBV28
abundance: many
j_gene: TRBJ2-7
CDR3nt: TGTGCCAGCAGGGACAGGGACAGTACCTACGAGCAGTACTTC
CDR3aa: CASRDRDSTYEQYF

d_gene: TRBD1
v_gene: TRBV20-1
abundance: many
j_gene: TRBJ2-7
CDR3nt: TGCAGTGCTCCAGGGGGTGGGTACGAGCAGTACTTC
CDR3aa: CSAPGGGYEQYF

d_gene: NA
v_gene: TRBV5-1
abundance: NA
j_gene: TRBJ2-5
CDR3nt: TGCGCCAGCAGCTTGCAGGGGCATAACTTTGGAGAGACCCAGTACTTC
CDR3aa: CASSLQGHNFGETQYF

d_gene: NA
v_gene: TRBV5-1
abundance: many
j_gene: TRBJ1-1
CDR3nt: TGCGCCAGCTTCCGGGATGGCGGGAACACTGAAGCTTTCTTT
CDR3aa: CASFRDGGNTEAFF

d_gene: NA
v_gene: TRBV20-1
abundance: NA
j_gene: TRBJ2-3
CDR3nt: TGCAGTGCTAGAGCTCCACAAAGACGGGATACGCAGTATTTT
CDR3aa: CSARAPQRRDTQYF

d_gene: NA
v_gene: TRBV7-2
abundance: many
j_gene: TRBJ1-2
CDR3nt: TGTGCCAGCAGCAGCTTAGTCTGGGGCTACACCTTC
CDR3aa: CASSSLVWGYTF

d_gene: TRBD1
v_gene: TRBV19
abundance: many
j_gene: TRBJ1-1
CDR3nt: TGTGCCAGTAGTACAGGGGGCTGGACTGAAGCTTTCTTT
CDR3aa: CASSTGGWTEAFF

d_gene: NA
v_gene: TRBV6-1
abundance: NA
j_gene: TRBJ1-2
CDR3nt: TGTGCCAGCAGGCCGGTACAGGGCTATGGCTACACCTTC
CDR3aa: CASRPVQGYGYTF

d_gene: TRBD2
v_gene: TRBV29-1
abundance: many
j_gene: TRBJ2-5
CDR3nt: TGCAGCCTGAGCCCCGGGACTAGCGGGAGCTTACTCCAAGAGACCCAGTACTTC
CDR3aa: CSLSPGTSGSLLQETQYF

d_gene: TRBD2
v_gene: TRBV5-5
abundance: few
j_gene: TRBJ2-7
CDR3nt: TGTGCCAGCAGCCCAGGGACTAGCAGGTACGAGCAGTACTTC
CDR3aa: CASSPGTSRYEQYF

d_gene: NA
v_gene: TRBV14
abundance: few
j_gene: TRBJ2-7
CDR3nt: TGTGCCAGCAGCCAAGCCAATTCTAAGCAGTACTTC
CDR3aa: CASSQANSKQYF

d_gene: NA
v_gene: TRBV12-3/TRBV12-4
abundance: many
j_gene: TRBJ2-7
CDR3nt: TGTGCCAGCAGTTTAGTTATCGGCGTATCCTACGAGCAGTACTTC
CDR3aa: CASSLVIGVSYEQYF

d_gene: NA
v_gene: TRBV5-1
abundance: many
j_gene: TRBJ1-1
CDR3nt: TGTGCCAGCAGCTTAGAGGGGAACACTGAAGCTTTCTTT
CDR3aa: CASSLEGNTEAFF

d_gene: NA
v_gene: TRBV13
abundance: many
j_gene: TRBJ1-1
CDR3nt: TGTGCCAGCAGCTTACTTCGCCCAAACACTGAAGCTTTCTTT
CDR3aa: CASSLLRPNTEAFF

d_gene: NA
v_gene: TRBV7-8
abundance: NA
j_gene: TRBJ1-1
CDR3nt: TGTGCCAGCAGCTTAGTATCCGGTGAAGCTTTCTTT
CDR3aa: CASSLVSGEAFF

d_gene: NA
v_gene: TRBV10-3
abundance: many
j_gene: TRBJ1-2
CDR3nt: TGTGCCATCAGTGAGAAGGCTTATGGCTACACCTTC
CDR3aa: CAISEKAYGYTF

d_gene: NA
v_gene: TRBV4-3
abundance: NA
j_gene: TRBJ2-6
CDR3nt: TGCGCCAGCAGCCAAGATGCAGGGGCCAACGTCCTGACTTTC
CDR3aa: CASSQDAGANVLTF

d_gene: NA
v_gene: TRBV20-1
abundance: many
j_gene: TRBJ1-1
CDR3nt: TGCAGTGCTAGAGATACGGGGGGTTCGAACACTGAAGCTTTCTTT
CDR3aa: CSARDTGGSNTEAFF

d_gene: NA
v_gene: TRBV19
abundance: many
j_gene: TRBJ2-1
CDR3nt: TGTGCCAGTAGTATTGGTGCCTACAATGAGCAGTTCTTC
CDR3aa: CASSIGAYNEQFF

d_gene: NA
v_gene: TRBV28
abundance: NA
j_gene: TRBJ2-6
CDR3nt: TGTGCCAGCAGCTCGTTGATAAGGACAGCTTACTCTGGGGCCAACGTCCTGACTTTC
CDR3aa: CASSSLIRTAYSGANVLTF

d_gene: NA
v_gene: TRBV2
abundance: many
j_gene: TRBJ1-3
CDR3nt: TGTGCCAGCAAATGGACCGCTGGAAACACCATATATTTT
CDR3aa: CASKWTAGNTIYF

d_gene: NA
v_gene: TRBV6-2/TRBV6-3
abundance: many
j_gene: TRBJ2-3
CDR3nt: TGTGCCAGCAGTTACGGGGGACATCCCCGCACAGATACGCAGTATTTT
CDR3aa: CASSYGGHPRTDTQYF

d_gene: NA
v_gene: TRBV30
abundance: NA
j_gene: TRBJ1-3
CDR3nt: TGTGCCTGGGAGGTGGTTCGGACTGGAAACACCATATATTTT
CDR3aa: CAWEVVRTGNTIYF

d_gene: NA
v_gene: TRBV5-1
abundance: few
j_gene: TRBJ2-7
CDR3nt: TGCGCCAGCAGCTTGACCCTGCAGGGTTTCGAGCAGTACTTC
CDR3aa: CASSLTLQGFEQYF

d_gene: NA
v_gene: TRBV12-3/TRBV12-4
abundance: many
j_gene: TRBJ1-2
CDR3nt: TGTGCCAGCAGTCTTGATCTTAACTATGGCTACACCTTC
CDR3aa: CASSLDLNYGYTF

d_gene: NA
v_gene: TRBV6-5
abundance: few
j_gene: TRBJ2-2
CDR3nt: TGTGCCAGCAGTTACTCAGAAATGGGGGATGGCACCGGGGAGCTGTTTTTT
CDR3aa: CASSYSEMGDGTGELFF

d_gene: NA
v_gene: TRBV7-3
abundance: many
j_gene: TRBJ2-7
CDR3nt: TGTGCCAGCAGCTTGCCGATAAACTACGAGCAGTACTTC
CDR3aa: CASSLPINYEQYF

d_gene: NA
v_gene: TRBV7-8
abundance: NA
j_gene: TRBJ2-3
CDR3nt: TGTGCCAGCAGCTCCGGGCGACTAGTTTCCACAGATACGCAGTATTTT
CDR3aa: CASSSGRLVSTDTQYF

d_gene: NA
v_gene: TRBV27
abundance: many
j_gene: TRBJ1-2
CDR3nt: TGTGCCAGCAGTAAAGACAGCTATGGCTACACCTTC
CDR3aa: CASSKDSYGYTF

d_gene: NA
v_gene: TRBV6-5
abundance: many
j_gene: TRBJ1-5
CDR3nt: TGTGCCAGCAGTCCTAGGGGGGTTAATCAGCCCCAGCATTTT
CDR3aa: CASSPRGVNQPQHF

d_gene: TRBD2
v_gene: TRBV28
abundance: many
j_gene: TRBJ2-5
CDR3nt: TGTGCCTCCTTTCCCGGCGGGAGGGCCCAAGAGACCCAGTACTTC
CDR3aa: CASFPGGRAQETQYF

d_gene: TRBD1
v_gene: TRBV24-1
abundance: few
j_gene: TRBJ1-1
CDR3nt: TGTGCCACCAGTGTCCAGGGGGGCACTGAAGCTTTCTTT
CDR3aa: CATSVQGGTEAFF

d_gene: NA
v_gene: TRBV6-2/TRBV6-3
abundance: many
j_gene: TRBJ2-2
CDR3nt: TGTGCCAGCAACCGGGAGCCCCCCGGGGAGCTGTTTTTT
CDR3aa: CASNREPPGELFF

d_gene: TRBD2
v_gene: TRBV7-2
abundance: many
j_gene: TRBJ2-4
CDR3nt: TGTGCCAGCAGCTTAAATCACCCGGGACTAGCGCAAAACATTCAGTACTTC
CDR3aa: CASSLNHPGLAQNIQYF

d_gene: TRBD2
v_gene: TRBV19
abundance: many
j_gene: TRBJ2-7
CDR3nt: TGTGCCAGTAGTATCTCGGTAGCGGGAGGTTCACCTTCGTACGAGCAGTACTTC
CDR3aa: CASSISVAGGSPSYEQYF

d_gene: NA
v_gene: TRBV12-3/TRBV12-4
abundance: many
j_gene: TRBJ1-5
CDR3nt: TGTGCCAGCATCTGGGGCAGTCAGGGCAATCAGCCCCAGCATTTT
CDR3aa: CASIWGSQGNQPQHF

d_gene: NA
v_gene: TRBV20-1
abundance: many
j_gene: TRBJ1-5
CDR3nt: TGCAGTGCGAAAAGGGGGGATCAGCCCCAGCATTTT
CDR3aa: CSAKRGDQPQHF